This T cell receptor beta chain is drawn from a study of cytomegalovirus exposure and HLA in healthy donors. Study findings and constraints: Judged likely to be a sequencing artifact was a cluster of highly shared sequence variants. Analyzed later, association rates of TCRs varied across HLA loci, with DRB1 most and HLA-C fewest.

It was with 60 Vbeta and 13 Jbeta primers that the PCR ran. TCRdb's table, derived via immunoSEQ multiplex PCR, lists solely in-frame clones and lacks some. The sample records about 230,000 clones, more than 75% being singletons. Germline V gene sequence: CDR1 SEHNR, CDR2 FQNEAQ (reference sequence). The CDR3 runs 17 residues. The donors comprised healthy bone marrow donors. Donors sampled were nominally healthy, though unrecorded immune exposures were likely. A remark on this clone: The antigen is not known. Mismatch with germline at one junction end may stem from a read error.

Sequencing was performed on PBMCs. The receptor's source is a human donor in good health. The chain employs TRBV7-9 and TRBJ2-5, with D possibly matching TRBD2 (6 bases). The CDR3 DNA is TGTGCCAGCAACTTAGTAGGACTACTAGGGTATAGGGAGACCCAGTACTTC. Its translation: CASNLVGLLGYRETQYF.